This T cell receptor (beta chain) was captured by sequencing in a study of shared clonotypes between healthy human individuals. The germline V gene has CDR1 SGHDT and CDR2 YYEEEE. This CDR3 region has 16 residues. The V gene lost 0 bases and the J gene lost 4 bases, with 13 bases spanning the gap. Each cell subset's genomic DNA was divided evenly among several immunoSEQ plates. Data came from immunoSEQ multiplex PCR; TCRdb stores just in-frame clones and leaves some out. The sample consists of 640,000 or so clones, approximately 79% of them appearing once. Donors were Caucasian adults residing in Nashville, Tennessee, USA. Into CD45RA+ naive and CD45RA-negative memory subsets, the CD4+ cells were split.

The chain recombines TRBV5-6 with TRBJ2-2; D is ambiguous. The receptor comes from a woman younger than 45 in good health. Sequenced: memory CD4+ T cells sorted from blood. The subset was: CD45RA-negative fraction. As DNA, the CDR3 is TGTGCCAGCAGCTTGGCCCTGACGGGTAGCACCGGGGAGCTGTTTTTT. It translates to CASSLALTGSTGELFF.